The source of this T cell receptor beta chain is a study of shared clonotypes between healthy human individuals. CD45RO-negative cells were positively selected for CCR7, leaving out terminally differentiated effector memory CD45RA+ cells. This clone was counted a few times. Assay used: immunoSEQ multiplex PCR; TCRdb lists only in-frame clones, some missing. This repertoire shows millions of clones, about 92% found once; its top ten account for 1.5% to 2%. V was clipped by 2 bases and J by 0 bases, with 10 bases between them. Looked up from germline, CDR1 is SEHNR and CDR2 is FQNEAQ (reference sequence). CDR3 length equals 15 residues.

The rearrangement joins TRBV7-9 to TRBJ1-1, with D possibly TRBD1 on 5 matching bases. Sequencing used naive CD8+ T cells from PBMCs. The TCR sequence derives from a man younger than 30 in good health. Some clones in this sample may be carry-over from other donors' samples. The CDR3 spells CASSLSRDVNTEAFF. Here the CDR3 DNA reads TGTGCCAGCAGCTTATCCCGGGACGTGAACACTGAAGCTTTCTTT.